These 32 T cell receptor beta chains were sequenced from one sample in a study of Ad26.COV2.S vaccination and SARS-CoV-2 variants. The treatment denotes: 15 to 20 received Ad26.COV2.S at low or high dose, single or two shots; several received placebo; per-sample allocation not given. It was on day 63 after the first vaccine or placebo injection that samples were taken. Assay: immunoSEQ multiplex PCR; the TCRdb copy retains only in-frame clones and omits some. The table records fewer than 400,000 clones, just over 85% of them present only once. Material: peripheral blood, obtained in a trial of Ad26.COV2.S vaccine versus placebo. These receptors originate from a person between 18 and 60 years old who received the Ad26.COV2.S COVID-19 vaccine or a placebo.

The chain has TRBV5-1 and TRBJ2-5; no clear D. The CDR3 is made up of 12 amino acids. Germline CDR1 reads SGHRS; CDR2 reads YFSETQ. V was pared by 2 bases and J by 1 base, with 3 bases between. CDR3 loop: CASSLPQETQYF. Written as DNA, the CDR3 is TGCGCCAGCAGCTTACCCCAAGAGACCCAGTACTTC.

V is TRBV3-1 (or the pseudogene TRBV3-2) and J is TRBJ1-2; 7 nucleotides match TRBD1. V gave up 6 bases and J gave up 8 bases; unmatched junction bases: 12. Germline V gene data show CDR1 as LGHDT and CDR2 as YNNKEL (reference sequence). This CDR3 has 14 amino acids. CDR3 DNA: TGTGCCAGCAGTCCAGGGGGGGGCGCCTGGGGCTACACCTTC. Amino acids: CASSPGGGAWGYTF.

This chain links TRBV5-1 with TRBJ2-3, with 11 positions matching TRBD2. The CDR3 is made up of 17 amino acids. Unmatched junction bases numbered 8, after V lost 4 bases and J lost 1 base. The germline V gene encodes CDR1 SGHRS and CDR2 YFSETQ. CDR3 DNA: TGCGCCAGCAGCCCACTAGGGACTAGCGGAGGCACAGATACGCAGTATTTT. Translation gives CASSPLGTSGGTDTQYF.

This clone was counted a few times. V is TRBV5-1 and J is TRBJ2-2, with D possibly matching TRBD1 (6 bases). This CDR3 region has 16 residues. The V end was cut by 5 bases, the J end by 3 bases, with 17 bases between. CDR1 is SGHRS and CDR2 is YFSETQ in the germline V gene. The CDR3 sequence is CASSLGQGGDTGELFF. The CDR3 DNA follows: TGCGCCAGCAGTCTGGGACAAGGGGGTGACACCGGGGAGCTGTTTTTT. Filled out from reference TRBV5-1 and TRBJ2-2, the complete variable domain reads KAGVTQTPRYLIKTRGQQVTLSCSPISGHRSVSWYQQTPGQGLQFLFEYFSETQRNKGNFPGRFSGRQFSNSRSEMNVSTLELGDSALYLCASSLGQGGDTGELFFGEGSRLTVL.

This clone was found a few times. The rearrangement joins TRBV2 to TRBJ1-1; D is unclear. With 4 bases removed from V and 0 bases from J, the gap between germline ends came to 6 bases. In germline, CDR1 is SNHLY, CDR2 FYNNEI. The CDR3 has 13 amino acids. The CDR3 nucleotides read TGTGCCAGCAGTGGCCCGATGAACACTGAAGCTTTCTTT. Its translation is CASSGPMNTEAFF.

The chain joins TRBV18 to TRBJ1-1, with no clear D. The CDR3 loop spans 13 amino acids. Germline V gives CDR1 KGHSH, CDR2 LQKENI. The V end was cut by 6 bases, the J end by 1 base, with 9 bases between. The CDR3 protein is CASSRKENTEAFF. The DNA for the CDR3 is TGTGCCAGCTCCCGGAAGGAGAACACTGAAGCTTTCTTT.

The chain has TRBV19 and TRBJ1-5; TRBD1 matches 7 bases. Germline V gives CDR1 LNHDA, CDR2 SQIVND (reference sequence). Losses at the gene ends were 0 bases for V and 2 bases for J; bases not matched to a gene: 7. The CDR3 runs 17 residues. CDR3 bases: TGTGCCAGTAGTATAGATGGACAGGTATTCGGCAATCAGCCCCAGCATTTT. Translated, it gives CASSIDGQVFGNQPQHF.

This clone was seen once. V and J are TRBV2 and TRBJ2-7; D not resolved. The CDR3 runs 12 residues. CDR1 is SNHLY, CDR2 FYNNEI, per germline. The V gene lost 8 bases and the J gene lost 4 bases, with 12 bases spanning the gap. This CDR3 is CASPTPWYEQYF. CDR3 sequence (DNA): TGTGCCAGCCCGACTCCTTGGTACGAGCAGTACTTC.

This clone was recorded once. This chain links TRBV20-1 with TRBJ1-2; TRBD1 might be the D (6 bases). Germline CDR1 reads DFQATT; CDR2 reads SNEGSKA (reference sequence). V was clipped by 3 bases and J by 7 bases, with 15 bases between them. CDR3 length: 13 residues. CDR3 sequence reads: CSASAGAAVGYTF. DNA of the CDR3: TGCAGTGCTAGTGCAGGGGCGGCGGTTGGCTACACCTTC.

V and J are TRBV10-1 and TRBJ1-6; tentatively, D is TRBD1 (5 bases). The V end lost 0 bases, the J end lost 6 bases, and 9 bases lay between the germline ends. Looked up from germline, CDR1 is WNHNN and CDR2 is SYGVQD (reference sequence). The CDR3 is made up of 15 amino acids. The CDR3 spells CASSESNGGNSPLHF. CDR3 in DNA: TGCGCCAGCAGTGAGTCGAACGGGGGTAATTCACCCCTCCACTTT.

The V gene is TRBV18, the J gene TRBJ1-2; D perhaps matches TRBD1 (5 bases). This CDR3 contains 16 residues. Looked up from germline, CDR1 is KGHSH and CDR2 is LQKENI. V shed 3 bases and J shed 3 bases, with 17 bases lying between them. The chain's CDR3 is CASSPLHGTSDYGYTF. CDR3 bases: TGTGCCAGCTCACCCCTCCATGGGACCTCTGACTATGGCTACACCTTC.

The J gene is TRBJ1-5, the V gene TRBV19; 12 bases are shared with TRBD1. Trimming at V came to 0 bases and at J to 7 bases, leaving 4 bases not matched to a gene. This CDR3 contains 16 residues. Germline V gene sequence: CDR1 LNHDA, CDR2 SQIVND (reference sequence). CDR3 sequence: CASSIEGTGGGQPQHF. CDR3 coding DNA: TGTGCCAGTAGTATAGAAGGGACAGGGGGCGGGCAGCCCCAGCATTTT.

The chain employs TRBV3-1 (or the pseudogene TRBV3-2) and TRBJ1-5; 9 positions agree with TRBD1. In germline, CDR1 is LGHDT, CDR2 YNNKEL (reference sequence). CDR3 length equals 13 residues. V lost 5 bases, J lost 13 bases, and 9 bases stayed unmatched. This chain's CDR3 is CASSDRGSAPQHF. CDR3 coding DNA: TGTGCCAGCAGCGACAGGGGGTCGGCCCCTCAGCATTTT.

V is TRBV5-8 and J is TRBJ1-1; D remains ambiguous. The CDR3 extends over 13 amino acids. Germline loops: CDR1 SGHTS, CDR2 YDEGEE. Trimming pared 2 bases from V and 1 base from J, leaving 6 bases between. The CDR3 sequence: CASSLGGNTEAFF. In DNA form, the CDR3 reads TGTGCCAGCAGCTTAGGAGGGAACACTGAAGCTTTCTTT.

The rearrangement uses TRBV12-3 or TRBV12-4 and TRBJ1-1; D remains unclear. Trimming cost V 9 bases and J 4 bases, with 12 bases left between them. The CDR3 covers 12 residues. The CDR3 nucleotides are TGTGCCAGTGGGGAGGCGATCACTGAAGCTTTCTTT. Translated: CASGEAITEAFF.

In its sample, this clone was seen a few times. The gene calls are TRBV2 and TRBJ2-5; the D is unclear. Trimming left V 8 bases short and J 3 bases short, with 7 bases between. From germline, CDR1 is SNHLY and CDR2 FYNNEI. CDR3 length: 11 residues. The CDR3 spells CASDKEETQYF. As DNA, the CDR3 is TGTGCCAGCGATAAGGAAGAGACCCAGTACTTC.

The chain recombines TRBV25-1 with TRBJ1-6, with D perhaps matching TRBD1 (5 bases). This CDR3 is built from 13 residues. Germline CDR1 and CDR2: MGHDK and SYGVNS. V lost 6 bases and J lost 7, with 10 bases in between. The DNA for the CDR3 is TGTGCCAGCAGAGGTGGGGGGAATTCACCCCTCCACTTT. Protein: CASRGGGNSPLHF.

This clone was observed a few times. The chain employs TRBV5-4 and TRBJ1-2; unclear D gene. The germline gives CDR1 SGHNT, CDR2 YYREEE (reference sequence). V lost 0 bases and J lost 2, with 11 bases in between. This CDR3 comprises 15 residues. DNA for the CDR3: TGTGCCAGCAGCTTGGGGCGGGGTCCCAACTATGGCTACACCTTC. Amino acids: CASSLGRGPNYGYTF.

V gene TRBV5-1 combines with J gene TRBJ1-3; D remains unclear. The germline V and J ends were trimmed by 4 bases and 2 bases, with 16 bases remaining between them. CDR3 length equals 16 residues. Per the germline V gene, CDR1 is SGHRS and CDR2 is YFSETQ. CDR3 bases: TGCGCCAGCAGCCCCGGTGGAGGAGGAACTGGAAACACCATATATTTT. Its protein is CASSPGGGGTGNTIYF.

V usage is TRBV5-6 and J usage is TRBJ2-7; the D gene is possibly TRBD1 (6 bases). V was cut by 4 bases and J by 2 bases, with 16 bases left in between. Germline V lookup: CDR1 SGHDT, CDR2 YYEEEE. This CDR3 is 15 amino acids long. The chain's CDR3 is CASSPTGTLTYEQYF. CDR3 coding DNA: TGTGCCAGCAGCCCTACCGGGACACTGACCTACGAGCAGTACTTC.

The chain recombines TRBV5-4 with TRBJ2-7; maybe TRBD1 (6 bases). With 4 bases removed from V and 2 bases from J, the gap between germline ends came to 10 bases. The CDR3 sequence is 13 residues long. Germline V lookup: CDR1 SGHNT, CDR2 YYREEE (reference sequence). The chain's CDR3 is CASSLNRAYEQYF. The CDR3 nucleotides read TGTGCCAGCAGCCTGAACAGGGCCTACGAGCAGTACTTC.

The gene calls are TRBV7-2 and TRBJ2-1, with 8 bases matching TRBD2. This CDR3 comprises 15 residues. The V segment lost 3 bases and the J segment 4 bases; nucleotides outside the gene matches: 5. CDR1 is SGHTA and CDR2 is FQGNSA in the germline V gene. CDR3 sequence: CASSFSLADYNEQFF. The CDR3 nucleotides read TGTGCCAGCAGCTTTTCACTAGCGGATTACAATGAGCAGTTCTTC.

This chain uses TRBV19 with TRBJ1-5; the D is unclear. The V end lost 3 bases, the J end lost 10 bases, and 13 bases lay between the germline ends. The CDR3 is made up of 13 amino acids. Germline V gene data show CDR1 as LNHDA and CDR2 as SQIVND (reference sequence). The CDR3 is CASSMPPPHPQHF. CDR3 coding DNA: TGTGCCAGTAGTATGCCTCCCCCCCACCCCCAGCATTTT.

This chain connects TRBV6-6 to TRBJ2-1; 7 bases map to TRBD2. Looked up from germline, CDR1 is MNHNY and CDR2 is SVGAGI (reference sequence). V gave up 8 bases and J gave up 6 bases; unmatched junction bases: 16. The CDR3 has 16 amino acids. Written as DNA, the CDR3 is TGTGCCAGCCTCGCCGGCGGCGGGGGTGGGTTCAATGAGCAGTTCTTC. It yields the protein CASLAGGGGGFNEQFF.

The chain uses TRBV12-5 and TRBJ1-5; weak D call: TRBD1 (6 bases). Trimming removed 1 base from V and 7 bases from J, with 17 bases in between. The CDR3 is made up of 16 amino acids. Germline V CDR1 and CDR2: LGHNT, FRNRAP. The CDR3 region is CASGLGLGAVGQPQHF. The DNA of the CDR3 is TGTGCTAGTGGTTTGGGACTGGGGGCGGTTGGACAGCCCCAGCATTTT.

The gene calls are TRBV19 and TRBJ1-4; D unresolved. This CDR3 has 12 amino acids. The V end lost 7 bases, the J end lost 3 bases, and 6 bases lay between the germline ends. Germline values: CDR1 LNHDA, CDR2 SQIVND (reference sequence). The CDR3 here is CASTSPNEKLFF. For the CDR3, the DNA is TGTGCCAGTACCAGTCCTAATGAAAAACTGTTTTTT.

V is TRBV11-2 and J is TRBJ1-1, with D perhaps matching TRBD1 (5 bases). Looked up from germline, CDR1 is SGHAT and CDR2 is FQNNGV. The CDR3 is 13 residues long. The V gene lost 6 bases and the J gene lost 7 bases, with 15 bases spanning the gap. CDR3 loop: CASSLDRQIEAFF. The DNA of the CDR3 is TGTGCCAGCAGTCTCGACAGACAGATTGAAGCTTTCTTT. Filled out from reference TRBV11-2 and TRBJ1-1, the complete variable domain reads EAGVAQSPRYKIIEKRQSVAFWCNPISGHATLYWYQQILGQGPKLLIQFQNNGVVDDSQLPKDRFSAERLKGVDSTLKIQPAKLEDSAVYLCASSLDRQIEAFFGQGTRLTVV.

The CDR3 sequence is CASSARGLNTGELFF. CDR3 nucleotide sequence: TGTGCCAGCAGCGCCAGAGGACTGAACACCGGGGAGCTGTTTTTT. The gene calls are TRBV9 and TRBJ2-2; perhaps TRBD2 as D (5 bases). Deletions cut 3 bases from V and 1 base from J, with 10 bases between. Per germline, CDR1 SGDLS and CDR2 YYNGEE. The CDR3 has 15 amino acids.

The CDR3 loop is CASSPGGAQFF. The CDR3 nucleotides read TGTGCCAGCAGCCCTGGGGGTGCTCAGTTCTTC. The rearrangement joins TRBV7-3 to TRBJ2-1; possibly TRBD1 or TRBD2 for D (5 bases each). Germline-derived CDR1 and CDR2 are SGHTA and FQGTGA. This CDR3 contains 11 residues. The V end lost 5 bases, the J end lost 13 bases, and 12 bases lay between the germline ends. The whole variable domain, remainder taken from reference TRBV7-3 and TRBJ2-1, is GAGVSQTPSNKVTEKGKYVELRCDPISGHTALYWYRQSLGQGPEFLIYFQGTGAADDSGLPNDRFFAVRPEGSVSTLKIQRTERGDSAVYLCASSPGGAQFFGPGTRLTVL.

The V call is TRBV7-2, the J call TRBJ2-1, with 10 positions matching TRBD2. Germline trimming cut 5 bases from V and 4 bases from J; bases unmatched to any gene: 5. This CDR3 has 15 amino acids. Germline-derived CDR1 and CDR2 are SGHTA and FQGNSA. This chain's CDR3 is CASSQSGGAYNEQFF. DNA for the CDR3: TGTGCCAGCAGCCAGAGCGGGGGGGCTTACAATGAGCAGTTCTTC. The variable domain in full, with the rest retrieved from reference TRBV7-2 and TRBJ2-1, is GAGVSQSPSNKVTEKGKDVELRCDPISGHTALYWYRQSLGQGLEFLIYFQGNSAPDKSGLPSDRFSAERTGGSVSTLTIQRTQQEDSAVYLCASSQSGGAYNEQFFGPGTRLTVL.

This chain connects TRBV11-3 to TRBJ2-1; 8 nucleotides align to TRBD1. The germline gives CDR1 SGHNT, CDR2 YENEEA. CDR3 length: 15 residues. V dropped 5 bases and J dropped 7; count of bases not matched to a gene: 10. The CDR3 is CASSALTGGWNEQFF. The CDR3 bases are TGTGCCAGCAGCGCGCTTACAGGGGGTTGGAATGAGCAGTTCTTC.

The chain links TRBV18 to TRBJ2-6, with D possibly being TRBD1 (6 bases). This CDR3 has 18 amino acids. The V gene lost 0 bases and the J gene lost 0 bases, with 12 bases spanning the gap. Germline CDR1 is KGHSH and CDR2 is LQKENI. CDR3 sequence (DNA): TGTGCCAGCTCACCACCGCCAGGGGCTTCCTCTGGGGCCAACGTCCTGACTTTC. This encodes CASSPPPGASSGANVLTF.